This record concerns one T cell receptor (beta chain) sequence. Its antigen is as yet unknown. Researchers report immunoSEQ v3.0 was run at survey level. Profiling relied on immunoSEQ multiplex PCR, and the TCRdb table lists in-frame clones only, not all of them. Seen here are fewer than 45,000 clones, nearly 95% observed once, and the top ten hold 2.7%. CDR3 length: 14 amino acids. The V and J ends lost 5 bases and 6 bases, in that order; junction bases with no gene match: 7. Germline CDR1 MGHDK, CDR2 SYGVNS. The record originates from a study of long-term antiretroviral therapy in people with HIV. Findings and limits, study-wide: When set beside controls, HIV repertoires had CDR3 length ranges that were narrower. Despite increasing after ART, diversity remained lower than that of transplant donor controls. Across all time points, the repertoire was dominated by clones that expanded before ART.

The material sequenced was unsorted PBMCs, taken 3.7 years after starting antiretroviral therapy. The sequence was collected from a woman in her forties or fifties with HIV. The V and J genes are TRBV25-1 and TRBJ1-1, with 9 bases aligning to TRBD1. The CDR3 region is CASSQTGGTSEAFF. The CDR3 nucleotides read TGTGCCAGCAGTCAAACAGGGGGCACGTCTGAAGCTTTCTTT.